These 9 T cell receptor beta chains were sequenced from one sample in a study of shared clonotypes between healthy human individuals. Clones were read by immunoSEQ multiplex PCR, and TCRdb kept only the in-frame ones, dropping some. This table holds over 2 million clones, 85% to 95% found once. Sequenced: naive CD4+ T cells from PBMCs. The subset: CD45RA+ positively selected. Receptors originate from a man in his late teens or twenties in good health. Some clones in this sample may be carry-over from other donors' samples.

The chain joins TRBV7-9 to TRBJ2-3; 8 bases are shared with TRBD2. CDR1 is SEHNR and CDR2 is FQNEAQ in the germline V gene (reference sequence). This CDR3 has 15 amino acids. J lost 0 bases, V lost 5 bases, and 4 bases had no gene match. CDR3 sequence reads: CASSILAVSTDTQYF. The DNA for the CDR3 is TGTGCCAGCAGCATACTAGCGGTTAGCACAGATACGCAGTATTTT.

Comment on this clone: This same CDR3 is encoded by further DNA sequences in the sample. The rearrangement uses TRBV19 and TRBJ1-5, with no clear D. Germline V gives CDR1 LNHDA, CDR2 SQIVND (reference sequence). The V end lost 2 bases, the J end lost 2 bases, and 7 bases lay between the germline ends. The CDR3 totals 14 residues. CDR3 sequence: CASSISGGNQPQHF. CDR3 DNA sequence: TGTGCCAGTAGTATATCGGGCGGCAATCAGCCCCAGCATTTT.

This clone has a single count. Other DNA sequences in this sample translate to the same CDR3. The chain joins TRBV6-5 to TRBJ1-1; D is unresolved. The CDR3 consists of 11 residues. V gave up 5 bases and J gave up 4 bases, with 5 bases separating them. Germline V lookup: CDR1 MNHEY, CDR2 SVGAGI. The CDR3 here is CASSHGTEAFF. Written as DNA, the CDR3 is TGTGCCAGCAGTCACGGCACTGAAGCTTTCTTT.

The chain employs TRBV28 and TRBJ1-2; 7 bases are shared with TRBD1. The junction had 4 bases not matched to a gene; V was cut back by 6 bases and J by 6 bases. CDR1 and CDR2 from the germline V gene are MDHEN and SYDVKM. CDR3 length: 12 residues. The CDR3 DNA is TGTGCCAGCAGCTCCGGACAGGATGGCTACACCTTC. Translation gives CASSSGQDGYTF.

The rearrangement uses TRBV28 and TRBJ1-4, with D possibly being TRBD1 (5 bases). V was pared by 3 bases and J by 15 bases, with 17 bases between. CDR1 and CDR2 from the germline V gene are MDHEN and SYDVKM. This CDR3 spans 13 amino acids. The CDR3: CASSLETQGWVFF. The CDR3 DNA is TGTGCCAGCAGTTTGGAAACCCAGGGTTGGGTGTTTTTT.

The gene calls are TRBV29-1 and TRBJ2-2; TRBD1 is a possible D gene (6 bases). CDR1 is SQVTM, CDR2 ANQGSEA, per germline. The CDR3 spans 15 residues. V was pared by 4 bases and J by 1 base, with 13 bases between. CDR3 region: CSVVARGGNTGELFF. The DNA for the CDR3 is TGCAGCGTTGTCGCGCGAGGGGGGAACACCGGGGAGCTGTTTTTT.

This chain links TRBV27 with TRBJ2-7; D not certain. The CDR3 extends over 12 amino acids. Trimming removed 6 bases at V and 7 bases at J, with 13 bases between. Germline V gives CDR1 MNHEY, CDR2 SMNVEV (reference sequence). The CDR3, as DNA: TGTGCCAGCAGAGAATCTCGGCGGGAGCAGTACTTC. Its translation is CASRESRREQYF.

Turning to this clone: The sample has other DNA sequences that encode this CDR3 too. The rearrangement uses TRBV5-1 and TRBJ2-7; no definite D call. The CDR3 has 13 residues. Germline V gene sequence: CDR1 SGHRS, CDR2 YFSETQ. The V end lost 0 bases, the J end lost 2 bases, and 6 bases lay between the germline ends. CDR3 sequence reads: CASSLGRPYEQYF. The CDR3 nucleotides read TGCGCCAGCAGCTTGGGTCGCCCCTACGAGCAGTACTTC.

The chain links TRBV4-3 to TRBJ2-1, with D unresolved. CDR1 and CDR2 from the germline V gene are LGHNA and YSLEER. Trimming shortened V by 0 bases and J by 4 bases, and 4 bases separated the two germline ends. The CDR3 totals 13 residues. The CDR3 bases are TGCGCCAGCAGCCAAGATGGGTACAATGAGCAGTTCTTC. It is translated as CASSQDGYNEQFF.